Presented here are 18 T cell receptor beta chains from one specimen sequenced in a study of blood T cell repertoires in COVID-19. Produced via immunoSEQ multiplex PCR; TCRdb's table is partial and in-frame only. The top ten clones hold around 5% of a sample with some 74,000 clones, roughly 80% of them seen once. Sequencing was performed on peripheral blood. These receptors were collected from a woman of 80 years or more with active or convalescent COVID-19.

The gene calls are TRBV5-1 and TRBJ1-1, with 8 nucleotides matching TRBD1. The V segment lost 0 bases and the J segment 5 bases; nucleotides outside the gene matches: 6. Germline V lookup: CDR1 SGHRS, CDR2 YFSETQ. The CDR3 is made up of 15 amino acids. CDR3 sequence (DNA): TGCGCCAGCAGCTTGGCCGGCCGGACAGGGACTGAAGCTTTCTTT. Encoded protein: CASSLAGRTGTEAFF.

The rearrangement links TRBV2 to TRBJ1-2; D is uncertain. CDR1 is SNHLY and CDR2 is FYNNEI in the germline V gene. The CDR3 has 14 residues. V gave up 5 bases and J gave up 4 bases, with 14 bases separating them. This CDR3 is CASSPTTSGYGYTF. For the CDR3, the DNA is TGTGCCAGCAGTCCAACTACCTCGGGCTATGGCTACACCTTC.

CDR3 nucleotides: TGTGCCAGCAGCAAAACAGGGGTGGGCACTGAAGCTTTCTTT. As protein: CASSKTGVGTEAFF. The chain combines TRBV7-9 with TRBJ1-1; TRBD1 agrees at 7 bases. The CDR3 spans 14 residues. The V gene's germline CDR1 is SEHNR and CDR2 FQNEAQ (reference sequence). Trimming removed 5 bases from V and 4 bases from J; junction bases left unmatched: 7.

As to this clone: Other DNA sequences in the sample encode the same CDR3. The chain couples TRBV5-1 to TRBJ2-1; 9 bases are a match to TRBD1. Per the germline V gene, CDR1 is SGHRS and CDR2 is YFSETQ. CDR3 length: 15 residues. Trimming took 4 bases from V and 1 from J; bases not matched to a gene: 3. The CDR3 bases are TGCGCCAGCAGCCTCGGACAGGGGTCCTACAATGAGCAGTTCTTC. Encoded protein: CASSLGQGSYNEQFF. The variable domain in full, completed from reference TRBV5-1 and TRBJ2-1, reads KAGVTQTPRYLIKTRGQQVTLSCSPISGHRSVSWYQQTPGQGLQFLFEYFSETQRNKGNFPGRFSGRQFSNSRSEMNVSTLELGDSALYLCASSLGQGSYNEQFFGPGTRLTVL.

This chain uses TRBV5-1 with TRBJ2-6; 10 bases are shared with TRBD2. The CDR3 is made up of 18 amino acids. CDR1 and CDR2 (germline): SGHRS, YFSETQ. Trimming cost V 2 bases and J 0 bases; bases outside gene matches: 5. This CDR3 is CASSLAGGTISGANVLTF. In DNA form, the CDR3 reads TGCGCCAGCAGCTTAGCGGGGGGGACGATCTCTGGGGCCAACGTCCTGACTTTC.

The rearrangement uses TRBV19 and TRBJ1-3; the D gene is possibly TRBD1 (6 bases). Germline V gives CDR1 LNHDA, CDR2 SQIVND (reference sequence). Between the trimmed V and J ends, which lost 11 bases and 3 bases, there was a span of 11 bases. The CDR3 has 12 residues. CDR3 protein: CAVRGYGNTIYF. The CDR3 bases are TGTGCCGTCAGGGGTTATGGAAACACCATATATTTT.

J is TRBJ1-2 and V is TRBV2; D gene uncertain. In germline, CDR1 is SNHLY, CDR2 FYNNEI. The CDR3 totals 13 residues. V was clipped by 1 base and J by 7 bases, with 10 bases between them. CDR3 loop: CASSEGGRGGYTF. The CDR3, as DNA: TGTGCCAGCAGTGAAGGAGGACGGGGTGGCTACACCTTC. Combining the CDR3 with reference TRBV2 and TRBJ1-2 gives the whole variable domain EPEVTQTPSHQVTQMGQEVILRCVPISNHLYFYWYRQILGQKVEFLVSFYNNEISEKSEIFDDQFSVERPDGSNFTLKIRSTKLEDSAMYFCASSEGGRGGYTFGSGTRLTVV.

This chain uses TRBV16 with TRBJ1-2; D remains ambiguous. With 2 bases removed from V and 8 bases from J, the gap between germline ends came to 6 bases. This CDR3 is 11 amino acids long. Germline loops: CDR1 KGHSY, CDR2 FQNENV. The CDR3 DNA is TGTGCCAGCAGCCAAACGGGAGGCTACACCTTC. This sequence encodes CASSQTGGYTF. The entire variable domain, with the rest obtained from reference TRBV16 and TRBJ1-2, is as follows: GEEVAQTPKHLVRGEGQKAKLYCAPIKGHSYVFWYQQVLKNEFKFLISFQNENVFDETGMPKERFSAKCLPNSPCSLEIQATKLEDSAVYFCASSQTGGYTFGSGTRLTVV.

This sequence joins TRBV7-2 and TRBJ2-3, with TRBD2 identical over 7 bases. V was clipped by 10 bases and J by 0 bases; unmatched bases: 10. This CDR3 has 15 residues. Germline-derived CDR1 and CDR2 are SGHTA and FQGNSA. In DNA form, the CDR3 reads TGTGCCAACAAAAAAGCGGGGCTTAGCACAGATACGCAGTATTTT. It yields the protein CANKKAGLSTDTQYF.

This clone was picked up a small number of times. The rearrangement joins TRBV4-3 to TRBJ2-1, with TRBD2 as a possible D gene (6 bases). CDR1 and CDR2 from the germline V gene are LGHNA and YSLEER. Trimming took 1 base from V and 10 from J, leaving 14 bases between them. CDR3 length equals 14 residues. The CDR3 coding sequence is TGCGCCAGCAGCCAAGTTGGAGGGACCCCCGAGCAGTTCTTC. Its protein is CASSQVGGTPEQFF.

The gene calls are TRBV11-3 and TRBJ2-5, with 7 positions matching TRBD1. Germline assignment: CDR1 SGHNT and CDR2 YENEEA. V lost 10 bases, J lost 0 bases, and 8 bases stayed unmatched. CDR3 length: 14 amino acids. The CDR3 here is CATSRGPNQETQYF. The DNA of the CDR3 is TGTGCCACCTCAAGGGGGCCAAACCAAGAGACCCAGTACTTC.

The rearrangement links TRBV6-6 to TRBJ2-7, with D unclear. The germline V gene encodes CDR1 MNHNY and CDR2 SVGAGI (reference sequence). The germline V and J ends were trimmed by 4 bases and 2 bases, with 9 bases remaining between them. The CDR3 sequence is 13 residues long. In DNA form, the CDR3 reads TGTGCCAGCAGTTCTCAGGCGCCCTACGAGCAGTACTTC. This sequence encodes CASSSQAPYEQYF.

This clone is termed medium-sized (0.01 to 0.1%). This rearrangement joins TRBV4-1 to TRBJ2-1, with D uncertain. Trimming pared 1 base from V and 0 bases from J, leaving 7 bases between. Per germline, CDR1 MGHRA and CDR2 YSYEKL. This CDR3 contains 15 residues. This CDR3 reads CASSQVIRSYNEQFF. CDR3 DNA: TGCGCCAGCAGCCAAGTTATCCGCTCCTACAATGAGCAGTTCTTC.

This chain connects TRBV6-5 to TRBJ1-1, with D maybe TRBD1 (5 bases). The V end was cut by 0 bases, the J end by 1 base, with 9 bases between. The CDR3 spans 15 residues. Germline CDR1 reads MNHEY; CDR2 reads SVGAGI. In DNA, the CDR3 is TGTGCCAGCAGTTACTCGTGGCAGGGGAACACTGAAGCTTTCTTT. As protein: CASSYSWQGNTEAFF.

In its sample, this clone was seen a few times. In nucleotides, the CDR3 is TGTGCCAGCAGTCTGACAGGGGGGTTGGTCACTGAAGCTTTCTTT. Its protein is CASSLTGGLVTEAFF. The chain employs TRBV6-6 and TRBJ1-1; 9 nucleotides match TRBD1. The CDR3 loop spans 15 amino acids. Trimming cost V 5 bases and J 4 bases; bases outside gene matches: 8. CDR1 is MNHNY, CDR2 SVGAGI, per germline (reference sequence).

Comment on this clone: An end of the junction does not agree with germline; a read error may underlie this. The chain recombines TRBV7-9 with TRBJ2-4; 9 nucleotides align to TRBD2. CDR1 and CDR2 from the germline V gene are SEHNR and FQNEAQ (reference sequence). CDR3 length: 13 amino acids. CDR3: CASSPGTSFFPDF. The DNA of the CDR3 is TGTGCCAGCAGCCCCGGGACTAGCTTTTTCCCGGACTTC. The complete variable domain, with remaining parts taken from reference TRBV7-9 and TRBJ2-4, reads DTGVSQNPRHKITKRGQNVTFRCDPISEHNRLYWYRQTLGQGPEFLTYFQNEAQLEKSRLLSDRFSAERPKGSFSTLEIQRTEQGDSAMYLCASSPGTSFFPDFGAGTRLSVL.

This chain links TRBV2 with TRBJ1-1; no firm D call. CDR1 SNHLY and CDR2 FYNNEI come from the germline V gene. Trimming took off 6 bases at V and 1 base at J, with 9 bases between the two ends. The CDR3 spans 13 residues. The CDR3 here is CASSLTRNTEAFF. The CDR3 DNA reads TGTGCCAGCAGCCTTACAAGGAACACTGAAGCTTTCTTT. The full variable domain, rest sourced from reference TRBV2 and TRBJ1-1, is EPEVTQTPSHQVTQMGQEVILRCVPISNHLYFYWYRQILGQKVEFLVSFYNNEISEKSEIFDDQFSVERPDGSNFTLKIRSTKLEDSAMYFCASSLTRNTEAFFGQGTRLTVV.

CDR3 nucleotides: TGTGCCAGCAGCGTAGCTGGGCGGGGTTACACAGATACGCAGTATTTT. Protein: CASSVAGRGYTDTQYF. The rearrangement uses TRBV9 and TRBJ2-3, with a weak D call TRBD2 (6 bases). Trimming pared 0 bases from V and 2 bases from J, leaving 13 bases between. The CDR3 consists of 16 residues. Germline-derived CDR1 and CDR2 are SGDLS and YYNGEE.